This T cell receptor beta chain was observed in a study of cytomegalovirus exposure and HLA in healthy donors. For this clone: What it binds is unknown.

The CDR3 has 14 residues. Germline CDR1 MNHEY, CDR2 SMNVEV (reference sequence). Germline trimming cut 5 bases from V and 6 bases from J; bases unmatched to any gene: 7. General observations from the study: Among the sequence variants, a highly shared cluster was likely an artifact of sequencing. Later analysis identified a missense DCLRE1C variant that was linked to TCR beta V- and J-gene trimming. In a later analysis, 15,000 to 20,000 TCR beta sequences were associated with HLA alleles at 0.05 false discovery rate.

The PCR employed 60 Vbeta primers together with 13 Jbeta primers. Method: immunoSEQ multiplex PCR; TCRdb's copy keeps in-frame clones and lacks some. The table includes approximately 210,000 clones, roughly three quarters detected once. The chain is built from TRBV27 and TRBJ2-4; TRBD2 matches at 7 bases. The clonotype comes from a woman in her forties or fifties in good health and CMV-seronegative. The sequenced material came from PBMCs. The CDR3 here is CASSTSGLVNIQYF. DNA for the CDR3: TGTGCCAGCAGTACAAGTGGACTAGTAAACATTCAGTACTTC.